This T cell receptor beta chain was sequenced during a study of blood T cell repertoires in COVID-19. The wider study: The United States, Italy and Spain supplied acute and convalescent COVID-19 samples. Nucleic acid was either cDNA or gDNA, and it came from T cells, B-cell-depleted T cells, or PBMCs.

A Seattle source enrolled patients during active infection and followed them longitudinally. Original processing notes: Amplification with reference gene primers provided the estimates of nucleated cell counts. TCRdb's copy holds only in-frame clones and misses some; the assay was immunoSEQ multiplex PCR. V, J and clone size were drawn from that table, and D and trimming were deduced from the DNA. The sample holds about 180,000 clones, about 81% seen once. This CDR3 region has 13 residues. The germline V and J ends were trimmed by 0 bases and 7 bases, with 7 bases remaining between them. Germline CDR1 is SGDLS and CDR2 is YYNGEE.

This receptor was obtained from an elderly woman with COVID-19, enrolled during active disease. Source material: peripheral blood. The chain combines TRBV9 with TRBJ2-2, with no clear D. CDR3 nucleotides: TGTGCCAGCAGCGTAGGGGCCATCGGGGAGCTGTTTTTT. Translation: CASSVGAIGELFF.